This T cell receptor (beta chain) came from a study of blood T cell repertoires in COVID-19. Study-level information: Sample material is recorded as cDNA or gDNA derived from T cells, B-cell-depleted T cells, or PBMCs.

The CDR3 is 14 residues long. The germline V gene has CDR1 KGHDR and CDR2 SFDVKD. Trimming stripped 4 bases from V and 6 bases from J, with 14 bases between. Participants were aged about 18 to 95 years, lived in roughly 25 US areas, and enrolled virtually. TCRdb's copy holds only in-frame clones and misses some; the assay was immunoSEQ multiplex PCR. The repertoire has about 220,000 clones, about nine tenths of them found once; the top ten carry around 3.8%. The sequence was collected from a woman aged 40-49 years with acute COVID-19. The J gene is TRBJ1-1, the V gene TRBV24-1, with TRBD1 as a possible D gene (6 bases). The sequenced sample consisted of PBMCs or T cells enriched from blood (not recorded which). CDR3 sequence: CATSDHDRFAEAFF. In DNA, the CDR3 is TGTGCCACCAGTGACCACGACAGGTTTGCTGAAGCTTTCTTT.